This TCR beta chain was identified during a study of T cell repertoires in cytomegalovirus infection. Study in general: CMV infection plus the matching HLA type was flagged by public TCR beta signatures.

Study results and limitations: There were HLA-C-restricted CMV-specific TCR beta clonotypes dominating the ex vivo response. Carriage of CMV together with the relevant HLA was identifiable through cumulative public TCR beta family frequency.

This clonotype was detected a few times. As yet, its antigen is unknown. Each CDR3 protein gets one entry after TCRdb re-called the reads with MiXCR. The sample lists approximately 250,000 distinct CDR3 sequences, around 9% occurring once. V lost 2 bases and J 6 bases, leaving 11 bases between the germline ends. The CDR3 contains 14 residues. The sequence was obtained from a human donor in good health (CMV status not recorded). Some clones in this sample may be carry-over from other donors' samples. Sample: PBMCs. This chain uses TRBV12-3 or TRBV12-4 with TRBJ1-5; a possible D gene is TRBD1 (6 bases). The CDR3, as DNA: TGTGCCAGCAGTTTAAATACAGGGAGTCAGCCCCAGCATTTT. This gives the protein CASSLNTGSQPQHF.